A single T cell receptor (beta chain) is shown here with its context. What it recognizes is unknown. The record originates from a study of T cell repertoires in cytomegalovirus infection. Study as a whole: From public TCR beta signatures came an indication of both CMV infection and matching HLA type.

TCRdb ran MiXCR on the reads and lists one entry per CDR3 protein. The table includes 650,000 to 850,000 distinct CDR3 sequences, about 29% detected once. Regarding the study as a whole: Public TCR beta family frequency separated CMV-and-HLA carriers, including in an independent cohort.

Germline V gene sequence: CDR1 MNHEY, CDR2 SVGEGT. The CDR3 is 15 residues long. The ends were cut back, 5 bases at V and 6 bases at J, with 17 bases in the middle. The sequences come from cultured CD8+ T cells from PBMCs, collected from culture after CMV antigen stimulation. The receptor comes from a human donor in good health (CMV status not recorded). Some clones in this sample may be carry-over from other donors' samples. This chain links TRBV6-2 or TRBV6-3 with TRBJ2-1; D call uncertain. CDR3 in DNA: TGTGCCAGCAGTATCCTTGCGAAGGAACTCAATGAGCAGTTCTTC. It codes for CASSILAKELNEQFF.